These 6 T cell receptor beta chains share one sample of origin, sequenced in a study of blood T cell repertoires in COVID-19. Data came from immunoSEQ multiplex PCR; TCRdb stores just in-frame clones and leaves some out. The repertoire consists of 120,000 or so clones, with around 81% occurring once and the leading ten covering 3.5% to 4%. The sample taken for sequencing was peripheral blood. These receptors all stem from a woman between 50 and 59 years old with acute or convalescent COVID-19.

The rearrangement uses TRBV7-9 and TRBJ2-7; D possibly corresponds to TRBD2 (6 bases). The V end lost 3 bases, the J end lost 5 bases, and 20 bases lay between the germline ends. The V gene's germline CDR1 is SEHNR and CDR2 FQNEAQ (reference sequence). The CDR3 is 16 amino acids. This CDR3 is CASSFTVGGVEHEQYF. The CDR3 DNA follows: TGTGCCAGCAGCTTCACTGTTGGCGGGGTCGAGCACGAGCAGTACTTC.

This CDR3 is CASSLGQGVGYTF. CDR3 nucleotides: TGTGCCAGTAGTCTCGGACAGGGAGTTGGCTACACCTTC. This chain links TRBV19 with TRBJ1-2, with 8 bases that match TRBD1. The ends lost 5 bases at V and 7 bases at J; junction bases unmatched: 6. The CDR3 has 13 residues. Germline V gene sequence: CDR1 LNHDA, CDR2 SQIVND (reference sequence).

CDR3 loop: CASRSGTGYNEQFF. The DNA for the CDR3 is TGCGCCAGCAGATCCGGGACAGGCTACAATGAGCAGTTCTTC. The rearrangement links TRBV5-1 to TRBJ2-1, with 8 nucleotides matching TRBD1. The trim removed 5 bases at V and 3 bases at J, leaving 4 bases unmatched. Germline CDR1 reads SGHRS; CDR2 reads YFSETQ. The CDR3 is 14 residues long.

The chain employs TRBV11-2 and TRBJ2-1; TRBD1 aligns across 7 bases. The germline V gene has CDR1 SGHAT and CDR2 FQNNGV. V shed 5 bases and J 1 base; nucleotides not matched to a gene: 2. This CDR3 comprises 14 residues. CDR3 loop: CASSDRASYNEQFF. The CDR3 region has the DNA TGTGCCAGCAGCGACAGGGCTTCCTACAATGAGCAGTTCTTC.

The genes are TRBV2 and TRBJ1-5; D is perhaps TRBD1 (6 bases). Trimming stripped 2 bases from V and 3 bases from J, with 8 bases between. This CDR3 has 14 residues. The germline V gene has CDR1 SNHLY and CDR2 FYNNEI. CDR3 nucleotide sequence: TGTGCCAGCAGTGAACAGGGGAACAATCAGCCCCAGCATTTT. Translated: CASSEQGNNQPQHF.

This clone showed up just a few times. The rearrangement joins TRBV13 to TRBJ2-1; TRBD2 matches at 9 bases. Germline values: CDR1 PRHDT, CDR2 FYEKMQ (reference sequence). This CDR3 has 15 residues. J was trimmed by 3 bases and V by 7 bases; bases with no gene match: 7. CDR3 DNA sequence: TGTGCCAGCACCAAAAGACTAGCGGTCTACAATGAGCAGTTCTTC. Encoded protein: CASTKRLAVYNEQFF.